The sequence of this T cell receptor (beta chain) was determined in a study of PD-L1 blockade in urothelial cancer. General study results and limits: At the 3-week point, tumor-associated blood clones expanded more in durable-benefit patients. Pretreatment blood TCR clonality under the median forecast improved survival.

Specified time point: pretreatment peripheral blood. Locally advanced or metastatic urothelial carcinoma was diagnosed in the patients. Pretreatment sampling and on-treatment sampling together yielded between 1 and 8 samples for each patient. About this clone itself: No antigen is known for it.

Clones were read by immunoSEQ multiplex PCR, and TCRdb kept only the in-frame ones, dropping some. The sample contains about 50,000 clones, 70% to 90% of which appear only once. CDR1 SGHTA and CDR2 FQGNSA come from the germline V gene. The CDR3 loop spans 15 amino acids. V was pared by 5 bases and J by 4 bases, with 7 bases of the junction left unmatched. This sequence was found in a woman in her sixties or seventies with urothelial cancer. Here the sequenced sample was PBMCs, taken around atezolizumab (anti-PD-L1) treatment. V usage is TRBV7-2 and J usage is TRBJ1-4, with 7 bases lining up with TRBD1. DNA of the CDR3: TGTGCCAGCAGCCCCCTGACAGGGCTTAATGAAAAACTGTTTTTT. Protein: CASSPLTGLNEKLFF.